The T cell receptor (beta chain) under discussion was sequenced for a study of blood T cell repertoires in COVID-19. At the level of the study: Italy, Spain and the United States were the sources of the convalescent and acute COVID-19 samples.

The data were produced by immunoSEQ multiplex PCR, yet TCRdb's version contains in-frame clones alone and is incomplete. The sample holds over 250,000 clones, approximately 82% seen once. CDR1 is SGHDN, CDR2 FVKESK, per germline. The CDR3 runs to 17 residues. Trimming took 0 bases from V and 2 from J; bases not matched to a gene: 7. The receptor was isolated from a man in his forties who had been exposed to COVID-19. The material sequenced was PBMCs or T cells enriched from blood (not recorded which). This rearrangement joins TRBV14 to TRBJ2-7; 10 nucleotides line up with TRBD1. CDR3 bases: TGTGCCAGCAGCCAAGATCCGGACAGGGGGGAGACCTACGAGCAGTACTTC. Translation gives CASSQDPDRGETYEQYF.